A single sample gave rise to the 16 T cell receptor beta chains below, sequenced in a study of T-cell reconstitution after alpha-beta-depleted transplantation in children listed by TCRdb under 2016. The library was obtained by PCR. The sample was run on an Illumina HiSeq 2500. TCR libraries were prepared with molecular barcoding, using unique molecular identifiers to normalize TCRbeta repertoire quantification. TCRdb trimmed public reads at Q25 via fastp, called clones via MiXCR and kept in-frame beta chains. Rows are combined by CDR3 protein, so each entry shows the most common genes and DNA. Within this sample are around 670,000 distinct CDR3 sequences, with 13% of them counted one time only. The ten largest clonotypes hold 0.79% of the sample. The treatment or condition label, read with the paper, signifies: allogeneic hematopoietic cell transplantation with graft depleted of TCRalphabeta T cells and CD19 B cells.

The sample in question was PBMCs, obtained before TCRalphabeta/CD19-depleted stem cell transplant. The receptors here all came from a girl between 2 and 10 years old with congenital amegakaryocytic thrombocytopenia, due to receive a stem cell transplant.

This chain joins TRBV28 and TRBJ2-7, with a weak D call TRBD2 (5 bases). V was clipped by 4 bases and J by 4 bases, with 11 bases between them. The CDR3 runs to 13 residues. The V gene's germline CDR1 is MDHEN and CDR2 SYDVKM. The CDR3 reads CASSSSPGYEQYF. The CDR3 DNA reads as TGTGCCAGCAGTTCCTCCCCGGGGTACGAGCAGTACTTC.

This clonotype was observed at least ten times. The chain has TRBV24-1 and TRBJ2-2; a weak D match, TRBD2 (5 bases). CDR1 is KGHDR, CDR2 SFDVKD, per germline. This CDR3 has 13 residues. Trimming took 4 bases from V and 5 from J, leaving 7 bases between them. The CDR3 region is CATSDIATGELFF. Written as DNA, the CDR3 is TGTGCCACCAGTGACATAGCGACCGGGGAGCTGTTTTTT.

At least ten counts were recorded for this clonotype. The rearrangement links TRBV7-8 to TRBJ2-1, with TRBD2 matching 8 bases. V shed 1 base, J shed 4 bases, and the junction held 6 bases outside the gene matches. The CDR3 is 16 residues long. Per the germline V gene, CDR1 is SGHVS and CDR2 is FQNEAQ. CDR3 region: CASSLVGGRSYNEQFF. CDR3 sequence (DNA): TGTGCCAGCAGCTTAGTTGGCGGGAGGTCTTACAATGAGCAGTTCTTC.

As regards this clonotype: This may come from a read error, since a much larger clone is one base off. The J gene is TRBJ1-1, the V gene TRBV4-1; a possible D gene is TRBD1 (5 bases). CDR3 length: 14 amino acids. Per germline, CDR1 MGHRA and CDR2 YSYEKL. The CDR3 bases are TGCGCCAGCAGCCGAGGGACGCCTCACCTGGGAGCTTACTTT. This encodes CASSRGTPHLGAYF.

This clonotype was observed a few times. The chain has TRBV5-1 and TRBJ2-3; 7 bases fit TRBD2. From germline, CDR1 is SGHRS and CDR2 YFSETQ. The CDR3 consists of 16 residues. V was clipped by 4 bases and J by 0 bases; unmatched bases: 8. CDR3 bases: TGCGCCAGCAGCCTGACCCTAGCGGATAGCACAGATACGCAGTATTTT. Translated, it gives CASSLTLADSTDTQYF.

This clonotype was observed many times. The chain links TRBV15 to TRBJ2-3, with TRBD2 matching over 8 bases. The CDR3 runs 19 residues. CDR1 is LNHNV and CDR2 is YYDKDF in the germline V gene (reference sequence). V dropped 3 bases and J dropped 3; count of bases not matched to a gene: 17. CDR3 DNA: TGTGCCACCAGCAGTTACCCCAGGTTTGGGGCGGGAGGAACAGATACGCAGTATTTT. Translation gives CATSSYPRFGAGGTDTQYF.

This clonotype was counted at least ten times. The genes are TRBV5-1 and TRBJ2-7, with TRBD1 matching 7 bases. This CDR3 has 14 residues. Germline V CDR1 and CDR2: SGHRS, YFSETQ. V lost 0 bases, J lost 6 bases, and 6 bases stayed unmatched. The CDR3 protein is CASSLGNHRGEQYF. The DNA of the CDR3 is TGCGCCAGCAGCTTGGGGAACCACAGGGGCGAGCAGTACTTC.

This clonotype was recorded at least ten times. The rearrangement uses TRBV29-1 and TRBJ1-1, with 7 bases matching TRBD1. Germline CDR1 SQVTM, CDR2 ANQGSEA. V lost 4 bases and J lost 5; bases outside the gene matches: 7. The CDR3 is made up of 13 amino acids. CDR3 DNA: TGCAGCGTTGCGGGACAGTTTATGACTGAAGCTTTCTTT. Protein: CSVAGQFMTEAFF.

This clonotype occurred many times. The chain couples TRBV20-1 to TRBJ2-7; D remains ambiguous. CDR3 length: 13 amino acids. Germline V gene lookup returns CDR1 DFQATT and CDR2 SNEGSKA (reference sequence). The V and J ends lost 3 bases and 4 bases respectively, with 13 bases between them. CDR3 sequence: CSARDPIGYEQYF. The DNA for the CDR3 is TGCAGTGCTAGGGACCCGATAGGATACGAGCAGTACTTC.

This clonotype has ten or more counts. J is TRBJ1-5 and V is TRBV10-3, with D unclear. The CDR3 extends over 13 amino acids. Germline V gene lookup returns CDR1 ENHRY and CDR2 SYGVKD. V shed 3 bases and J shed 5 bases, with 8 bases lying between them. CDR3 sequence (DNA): TGTGCCATCAGTGAAATGGGAGATCAGCCCCAGCATTTT. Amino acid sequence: CAISEMGDQPQHF.

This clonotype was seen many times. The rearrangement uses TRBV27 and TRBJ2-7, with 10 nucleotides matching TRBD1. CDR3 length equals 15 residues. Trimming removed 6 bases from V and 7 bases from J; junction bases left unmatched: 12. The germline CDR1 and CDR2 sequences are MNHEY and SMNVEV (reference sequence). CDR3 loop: CASSKGTGALGEQYF. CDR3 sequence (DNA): TGTGCCAGCAGCAAAGGGACAGGGGCTTTGGGTGAGCAGTACTTC.

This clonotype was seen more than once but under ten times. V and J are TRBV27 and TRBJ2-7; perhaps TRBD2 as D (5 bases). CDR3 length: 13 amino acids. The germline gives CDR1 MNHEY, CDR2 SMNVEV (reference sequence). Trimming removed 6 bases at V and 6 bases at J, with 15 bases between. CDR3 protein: CASSHEPGVEQYF. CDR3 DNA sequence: TGTGCCAGCAGCCACGAGCCCGGGGTCGAGCAGTACTTC.

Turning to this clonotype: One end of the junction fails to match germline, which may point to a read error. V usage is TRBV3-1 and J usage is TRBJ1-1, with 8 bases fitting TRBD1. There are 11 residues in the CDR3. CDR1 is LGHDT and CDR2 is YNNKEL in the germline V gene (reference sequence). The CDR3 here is CASSQDHQGAF. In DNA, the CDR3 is TGTGCCAGCAGCCAAGATCACCAGGGGGCTTTT.

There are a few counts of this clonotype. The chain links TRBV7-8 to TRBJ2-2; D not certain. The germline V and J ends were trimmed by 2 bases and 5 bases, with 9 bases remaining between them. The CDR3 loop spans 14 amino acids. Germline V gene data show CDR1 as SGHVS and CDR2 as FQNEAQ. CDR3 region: CASSLNHGTGELFF. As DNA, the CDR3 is TGTGCCAGCAGCTTAAACCACGGGACCGGGGAGCTGTTTTTT.

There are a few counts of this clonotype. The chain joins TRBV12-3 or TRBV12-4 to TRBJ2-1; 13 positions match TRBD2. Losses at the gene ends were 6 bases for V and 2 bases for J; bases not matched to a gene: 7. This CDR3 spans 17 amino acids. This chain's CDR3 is CASSPVTSGRAYNEQFF. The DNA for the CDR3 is TGTGCCAGCAGCCCCGTTACTAGCGGGAGGGCCTACAATGAGCAGTTCTTC.

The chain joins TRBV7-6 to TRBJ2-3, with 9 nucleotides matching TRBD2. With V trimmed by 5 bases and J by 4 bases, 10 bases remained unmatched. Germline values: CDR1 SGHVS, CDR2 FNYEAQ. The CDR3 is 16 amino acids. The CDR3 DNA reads TGTGCCAGCAGCCCAATGGGTAGCGGGAGAGCAGATACGCAGTATTTT. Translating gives CASSPMGSGRADTQYF.